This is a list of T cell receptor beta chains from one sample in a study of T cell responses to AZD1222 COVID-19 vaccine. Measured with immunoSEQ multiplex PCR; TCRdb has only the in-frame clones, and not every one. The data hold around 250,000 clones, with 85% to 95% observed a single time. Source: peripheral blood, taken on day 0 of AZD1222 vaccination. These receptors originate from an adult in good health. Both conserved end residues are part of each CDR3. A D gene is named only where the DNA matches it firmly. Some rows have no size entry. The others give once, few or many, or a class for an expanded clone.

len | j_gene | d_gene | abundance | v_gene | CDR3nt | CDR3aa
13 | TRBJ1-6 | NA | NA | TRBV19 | TGTGCCAGTAGTACCCCGCCGGACGGTTTCTTCCACTTT | CASSTPPDGFFHF
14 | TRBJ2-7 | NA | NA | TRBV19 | TGTGCCAGTAGTATAGGACGGAGTTGGGACGAGCAGTACTTC | CASSIGRSWDEQYF
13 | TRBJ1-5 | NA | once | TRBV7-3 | TGTGCCAGCAGCTTAAGGCGGGAACAGCCCCAGCATTTT | CASSLRREQPQHF
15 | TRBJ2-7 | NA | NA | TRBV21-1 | TGTGCCAGCAGCAAAGCCGGGGGGGCCTACTACGAGCAGTACTTC | CASSKAGGAYYEQYF
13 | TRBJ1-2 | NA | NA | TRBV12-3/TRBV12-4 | TGTGCCAGCCGGACAGTGTTGAACTATGGCTACACCTTC | CASRTVLNYGYTF
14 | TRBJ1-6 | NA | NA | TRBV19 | TGTGCCAGTGAAGCAGGGCGTTCGAATTCACCCCTCCACTTT | CASEAGRSNSPLHF
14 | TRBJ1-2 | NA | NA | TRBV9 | TGTGCCAGCAGCGTAGGACAGACGATCGGAGGCTACACCTTC | CASSVGQTIGGYTF
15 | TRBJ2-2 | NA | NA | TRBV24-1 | TGTGCCACCAGTGACCCTACCCGGGACGCCGGGGAGCTGTTTTTT | CATSDPTRDAGELFF
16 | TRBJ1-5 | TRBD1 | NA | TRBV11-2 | TGTGCCAGCAGCTTAGAAGGGACAGGGGTTTATCAGCCCCAGCATTTT | CASSLEGTGVYQPQHF
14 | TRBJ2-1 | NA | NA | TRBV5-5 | TGTGCCAGCAGCCAAAGGTGGGGGCCGGAGGAGCAGTTCTTC | CASSQRWGPEEQFF
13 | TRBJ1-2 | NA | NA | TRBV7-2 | TGTGCCAGCAGCTCGGGCCGAGTCTATGGCTACACCTTC | CASSSGRVYGYTF
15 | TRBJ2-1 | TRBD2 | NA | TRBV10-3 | TGTGCCATCAGTGAGGCGGGAGGGCCCTACAATGAGCAGTTCTTC | CAISEAGGPYNEQFF
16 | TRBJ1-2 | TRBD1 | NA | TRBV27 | TGTGCCAGCAGTTCCACCAAGACAGGGACTAACTATGGCTACACCTTC | CASSSTKTGTNYGYTF
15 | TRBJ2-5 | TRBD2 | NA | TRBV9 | TGTGCCAGCACTCGAGCGGGGGGGATAAAAGAGACCCAGTACTTC | CASTRAGGIKETQYF
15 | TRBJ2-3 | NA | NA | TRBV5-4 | TGTGCCAGCAGCGGATTAGACAGGAACACAGATACGCAGTATTTT | CASSGLDRNTDTQYF
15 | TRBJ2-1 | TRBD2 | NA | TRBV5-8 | TGTGCCAGCAGCCCCGCTTGGGGGGGTTACAATGAGCAGTTCTTC | CASSPAWGGYNEQFF
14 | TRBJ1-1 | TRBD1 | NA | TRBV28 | TGTGCCAGCAGTTTATGGCAACAGGGGAGTGAAGCTTTCTTT | CASSLWQQGSEAFF
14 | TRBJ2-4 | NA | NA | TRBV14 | TGTGCCAGCAGCCATAACCTCCACATCGGCATTCAGTACTTC | CASSHNLHIGIQYF
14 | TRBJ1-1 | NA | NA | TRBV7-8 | TGTGCCAGCAGCTTAGAGGACGGCTACACTGAAGCTTTCTTT | CASSLEDGYTEAFF
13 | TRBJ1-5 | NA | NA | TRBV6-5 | TGTGCCAGCACCGAGGGGGTCGATCGGCCCCAGCATTTT | CASTEGVDRPQHF
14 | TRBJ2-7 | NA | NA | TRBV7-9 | TGTGCCAGCTCCAGCTCGGCGCGAGGCTACGAGCAGTACTTC | CASSSSARGYEQYF
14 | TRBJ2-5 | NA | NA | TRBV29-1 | TGCAGCGTGGGAAAAGGTGGGGTGGCAGAGACCCAGTACTTC | CSVGKGGVAETQYF
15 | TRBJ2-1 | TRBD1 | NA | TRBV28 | TGTGCCAGCAGCAAAGGGACAGTCCGACGAAATGAGCAGTTCTTC | CASSKGTVRRNEQFF
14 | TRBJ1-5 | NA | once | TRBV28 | TGTGCCAGCATTGAGGGGCCCGGCAATCAGCCCCAGCATTTT | CASIEGPGNQPQHF
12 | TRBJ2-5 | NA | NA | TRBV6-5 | TGTGCCAGCGGCAGGGTTCAAGAGACCCAGTACTTC | CASGRVQETQYF
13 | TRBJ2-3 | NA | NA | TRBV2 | TGTGCCACCTATACCGACACCACAGATACGCAGTATTTT | CATYTDTTDTQYF
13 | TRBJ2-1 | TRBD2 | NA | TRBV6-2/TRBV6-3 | TGTGCCAGCAGCCAGGGAGGGCCTGGTGAGCAGTTCTTC | CASSQGGPGEQFF
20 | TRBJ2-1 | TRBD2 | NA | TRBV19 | TGTGCCAGTAGTTCCCTGGGACTAGCGGGGGCCGCGCCCTCTTACAATGAGCAGTTCTTC | CASSSLGLAGAAPSYNEQFF
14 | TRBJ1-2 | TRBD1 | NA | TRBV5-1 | TGCGCCAGCAGCTCAGGGACAGGGGACTATGGCTACACCTTC | CASSSGTGDYGYTF
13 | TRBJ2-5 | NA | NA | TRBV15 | TGTGCCACCAGCCCCCGGGTAGGAGAGACCCAGTACTTC | CATSPRVGETQYF
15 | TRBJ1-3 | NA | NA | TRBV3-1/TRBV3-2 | TGTGCCAGCAGCCCATCCCCGGGCATAAGGAACACCATATATTTT | CASSPSPGIRNTIYF
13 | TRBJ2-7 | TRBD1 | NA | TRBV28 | TGTGCCAGCATGAGGACAGGGGGCGGCGAGCAGTACTTC | CASMRTGGGEQYF
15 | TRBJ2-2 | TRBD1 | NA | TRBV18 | TGTGCCAGCTCACCAGATACAGGGGTAACCGGGGAGCTGTTTTTT | CASSPDTGVTGELFF
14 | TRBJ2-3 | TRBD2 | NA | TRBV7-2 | TGTGCCAGCAGGTCCTTGACTAGCACGGATACGCAGTATTTT | CASRSLTSTDTQYF
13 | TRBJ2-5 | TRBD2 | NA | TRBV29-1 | TGCAGCGTTGTCGGGAGGGCCCAAGAGACCCAGTACTTC | CSVVGRAQETQYF
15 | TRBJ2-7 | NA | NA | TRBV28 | TGTGCCAGCACCCCGTCGGGCGGGAACTCCTACGAGCAGTACTTC | CASTPSGGNSYEQYF
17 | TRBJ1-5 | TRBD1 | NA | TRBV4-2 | TGTGCCAGCAGCCAAGGCCCCCAGGGGGGAACTAATCAGCCCCAGCATTTT | CASSQGPQGGTNQPQHF
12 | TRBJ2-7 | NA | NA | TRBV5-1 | TGCGCCAGCAGCTTGAGTGGGACCGAGCAGTACTTC | CASSLSGTEQYF
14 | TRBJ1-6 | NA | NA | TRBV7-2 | TGTGCCAGCAGGTTCGGGACGGCTAATTCACCCCTCCACTTT | CASRFGTANSPLHF
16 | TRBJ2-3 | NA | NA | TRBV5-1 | TGCGCCAGCAGCTTGGGACCGCAGACTGGCACAGATACGCAGTATTTT | CASSLGPQTGTDTQYF
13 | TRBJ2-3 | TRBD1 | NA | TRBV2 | TGTGCCAGCAGCCCGACAGGGATGGGTACGCAGTATTTT | CASSPTGMGTQYF
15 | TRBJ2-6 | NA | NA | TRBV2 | TGTGCCAGCAGTGACGGCAGAGCTGGGGCCAACGTCCTGACTTTC | CASSDGRAGANVLTF
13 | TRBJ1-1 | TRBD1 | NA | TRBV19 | TGTGCCAGTACCGGGACAGGGACGTCAGTGGCTTTCTTT | CASTGTGTSVAFF
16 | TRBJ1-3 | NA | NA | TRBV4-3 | TGCGCCAGCAGCCAAGATTCGGCCCTACCGGAGGACACCATATATTTT | CASSQDSALPEDTIYF
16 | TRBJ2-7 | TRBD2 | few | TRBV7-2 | TGTGCCAGCAGCTTCGGCCTAGCGGGAGGCTCCTACGAGCAGTACTTC | CASSFGLAGGSYEQYF
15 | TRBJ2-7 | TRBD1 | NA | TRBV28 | TGTGCCAGCAGTTCCCAGGACAGGGCCCAAAGGGAGCAGTACTTC | CASSSQDRAQREQYF
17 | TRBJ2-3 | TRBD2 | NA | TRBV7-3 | TGTGCCAGCAGCTTAACGAGGCTAGCGGGAGGACGTGATACGCAGTATTTT | CASSLTRLAGGRDTQYF
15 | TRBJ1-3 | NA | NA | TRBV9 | TGTGCCAGCAGCGTGAGTCAGAGGGCTGGAAACACCATATATTTT | CASSVSQRAGNTIYF
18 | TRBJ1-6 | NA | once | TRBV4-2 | TGTGCCAGCAGCCCCCTATTAGGGACCCAGGGCTATAATTCACCCCTCCACTTT | CASSPLLGTQGYNSPLHF
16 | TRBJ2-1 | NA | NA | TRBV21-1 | TGTGCCAGCAGCAAAGGGAGGGGGTGGCCCTACAATGAGCAGTTCTTC | CASSKGRGWPYNEQFF
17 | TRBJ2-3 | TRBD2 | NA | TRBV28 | TGTGCCAGCAGTTCCCCCCGAGTAGCGGGAGACCCCGATACGCAGTATTTT | CASSSPRVAGDPDTQYF
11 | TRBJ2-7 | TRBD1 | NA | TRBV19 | TGTGCCAGTGGGGACAGGAGGGAGCAGTACTTC | CASGDRREQYF
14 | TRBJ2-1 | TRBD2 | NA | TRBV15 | TGTGCCACCAGCACACAAAGCGGGGTCAATGAGCAGTTCTTC | CATSTQSGVNEQFF
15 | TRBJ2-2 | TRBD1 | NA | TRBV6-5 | TGTGCCAGCCTACGACTTACAGGGGTTGGGTCGAAGCTGTTTTTT | CASLRLTGVGSKLFF
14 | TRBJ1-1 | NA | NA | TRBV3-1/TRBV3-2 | TGTGCCAGCAGCCAAGGGGACATAGCCACTGAAGCTTTCTTT | CASSQGDIATEAFF